The sample holds a few counts of the clone carrying this T cell receptor beta chain. The record originates from a study of blood T cells in healthy people across ages. With a J-beta primer mix and a sample-barcoded 5' primer, a second PCR ran about 7 to 12 cycles. Through a template-switch adaptor with 12 random nucleotides, each cDNA molecule received a tag. Each sample yielded at least 3 million CDR3-containing paired-end reads. TCRdb analysed the 5' RACE reads with MiXCR anew, one entry per CDR3 protein. The sample has roughly 1,500,000 distinct CDR3 sequences; 42% are singletons. J lost 3 bases, V lost 5 bases, and 6 bases had no gene match. From germline, CDR1 is KGHSH and CDR2 LQKENI. CDR3 length: 15 residues.

Sequencing was carried out using blood. The sequence was collected from a woman in her late teens or twenties in good health. The J gene is TRBJ2-1, the V gene TRBV18; TRBD2 agrees at 8 bases. For the CDR3, the DNA is TGTGCCAGCTCAGCGGGGGGCCTGGTCTACAATGAGCAGTTCTTC. Its protein is CASSAGGLVYNEQFF.